This T cell receptor beta chain came from a study of PD-1 blockade in classical Hodgkin lymphoma. The table came from immunoSEQ multiplex PCR; TCRdb's copy has only in-frame clones and leaves some out. Of about 27,000 clones listed, around 90% are singletons. In every patient, relapse followed autologous stem cell transplantation, while exposure to brentuximab vedotin differed. After thawing, PBMCs were subjected to magnetic negative selection to isolate CD8+ T cells. Patients' outcomes at their best amounted to complete response, partial response or progressive disease. This clone was recorded a few times. Its antigen remains unknown. CDR3 length equals 12 residues. Germline CDR1 MNHNS, CDR2 SASEGT. V was clipped by 2 bases and J by 6 bases, with 7 bases between them. Points from the study as a whole: Complete responders possessed baseline diversity comparable to newly diagnosed patients. Patients starting nivolumab under 1 year after ASCT were excluded. At baseline, newly diagnosed patients reportedly showed less TCR diversity than healthy donors.

The chain has TRBV6-1 and TRBJ1-1, with D maybe TRBD1 (5 bases). This receptor was obtained from a human donor with classical Hodgkin lymphoma. The specimen was CD8+ T cells from blood, collected at baseline. The CDR3 DNA is TGTGCCAGCAGTGAACCGGGACCTGAAGCTTTCTTT. Protein product: CASSEPGPEAFF.